The 11 T cell receptor beta chains in this list originate from one sample, sequenced in a study of blood T cell repertoires in COVID-19. The table came from immunoSEQ multiplex PCR; TCRdb's copy has only in-frame clones and leaves some out. This table holds tens of thousands of clones, 82% found once. The specimen was peripheral blood. Source of these receptors: a woman aged 55-75 years with acute or convalescent COVID-19.

This chain uses TRBV15 with TRBJ2-5, with 9 bases that match TRBD1. The CDR3 runs 15 residues. Germline V gene lookup returns CDR1 LNHNV and CDR2 YYDKDF (reference sequence). V lost 3 bases and J lost 4; bases outside the gene matches: 6. The CDR3 protein is CATSRENRGLETQYF. CDR3 coding DNA: TGTGCCACCAGCAGGGAGAACAGGGGGCTAGAGACCCAGTACTTC.

V usage is TRBV5-1 and J usage is TRBJ1-3; D is unclear. The CDR3 covers 16 residues. Looked up from germline, CDR1 is SGHRS and CDR2 is YFSETQ. V lost 4 bases and J 0 bases, leaving 14 bases between the germline ends. In DNA form, the CDR3 reads TGCGCCAGCAGCCCGCGAGAAAGCCTCTCTGGAAACACCATATATTTT. This sequence encodes CASSPRESLSGNTIYF.

This sequence joins TRBV6-1 and TRBJ2-3, with 9 bases lining up with TRBD1. The CDR3 runs 16 residues. Germline V CDR1 and CDR2: MNHNS, SASEGT. V lost 4 bases, J lost 3 bases, and 8 bases stayed unmatched. The CDR3 sequence is CASSAIQGARTDTQYF. CDR3 coding DNA: TGTGCCAGCAGTGCTATACAGGGGGCGCGGACAGATACGCAGTATTTT.

The chain uses TRBV7-2 and TRBJ1-4; the match to TRBD1 covers 7 bases. The CDR3 spans 16 residues. Unmatched junction bases numbered 6, after V lost 5 bases and J lost 0 bases. Per the germline V gene, CDR1 is SGHTA and CDR2 is FQGNSA. The CDR3 DNA sequence: TGTGCCAGCAGCATCGGACAGGCTGCAACTAATGAAAAACTGTTTTTT. Translation: CASSIGQAATNEKLFF.

This rearrangement joins TRBV6-5 to TRBJ2-7; 9 bases align to TRBD2. The CDR3 consists of 15 residues. After removal of 6 bases from V and 1 base from J, the junction contained 7 bases not matched to a gene. Germline CDR1 reads MNHEY; CDR2 reads SVGAGI. CDR3 amino acids: CASSSREGLSYEQYF. CDR3 nucleotide sequence: TGTGCCAGCAGCTCGCGGGAGGGCCTATCCTACGAGCAGTACTTC.

On this clone itself: The junction differs from germline at one of its ends, possibly a read error. The gene calls are TRBV30 and TRBJ2-7; D is unresolved. Germline V gene data show CDR1 as GTSNPN and CDR2 as SVGIG (reference sequence). The CDR3 sequence is 11 residues long. The CDR3 nucleotides are TGTGCCTGGAGTCGGTCCTGCGAGCAGTACTTC. As protein: CAWSRSCEQYF.

The rearrangement joins TRBV28 to TRBJ1-5; tentatively, D is TRBD1 (5 bases). CDR3 size: 14 residues. Trimming left V 5 bases short and J 5 bases short, with 13 bases between. In germline, CDR1 is MDHEN, CDR2 SYDVKM. Here the CDR3 DNA reads TGTGCCAGCAGTCCTCACGGGGGGGATCAGCCCCAGCATTTT. Its translation: CASSPHGGDQPQHF. The full variable domain, rest sourced from reference TRBV28 and TRBJ1-5, is DVKVTQSSRYLVKRTGEKVFLECVQDMDHENMFWYRQDPGLGLRLIYFSYDVKMKEKGDIPEGYSVSREKKERFSLILESASTNQTSMYLCASSPHGGDQPQHFGDGTRLSIL.

The V call is TRBV6-4, the J call TRBJ2-1, with 8 bases lining up with TRBD2. This CDR3 spans 15 amino acids. In germline, CDR1 is MRHNA, CDR2 SNTAGT. Trimming at V came to 4 bases and at J to 5 bases, leaving 7 bases not matched to a gene. The CDR3 coding sequence is TGTGCCAGCAGTGTGTCACTAGCGGTGAACAATGAGCAGTTCTTC. It specifies CASSVSLAVNNEQFF.

The genes are TRBV3-1 (or the pseudogene TRBV3-2) and TRBJ2-5, with TRBD1 matching over 9 bases. The CDR3 covers 12 residues. Germline lookup yields CDR1 LGHDT and CDR2 YNNKEL (reference sequence). After removal of 8 bases from V and 5 bases from J, the junction contained 3 bases not matched to a gene. The CDR3 DNA follows: TGTGCCAGCCGGGACAGGGAGGAGACCCAGTACTTC. It specifies CASRDREETQYF.

The chain joins TRBV6-5 to TRBJ1-5; D remains ambiguous. The germline V gene encodes CDR1 MNHEY and CDR2 SVGAGI. Trimming left V 6 bases short and J 0 bases short, with 12 bases between. The CDR3 extends over 15 amino acids. CDR3 loop: CASSVQDNSNQPQHF. In DNA form, the CDR3 reads TGTGCCAGCAGCGTCCAGGATAATAGCAATCAGCCCCAGCATTTT.

The genes are TRBV7-9 and TRBJ1-6, with D possibly TRBD1 on 6 matching bases. CDR1 SEHNR and CDR2 FQNEAQ come from the germline V gene (reference sequence). CDR3 size: 12 residues. Trimming removed 10 bases at V and 7 bases at J, with 11 bases between. CDR3 sequence: CATGHPNSPLHF. CDR3 bases: TGTGCCACGGGACACCCGAATTCACCCCTCCACTTT.